The clone carrying this T cell receptor beta chain appeared a few times. This specimen comes from a study of blood T cell repertoires in COVID-19. In the source study's methods: The assay estimated nucleated cells by amplifying reference gene primers. Sequencing was performed with immunoSEQ multiplex PCR; in TCRdb, only in-frame clones are kept and a portion is missing. V, J and clone size were drawn from that table, and D and trimming were deduced from the DNA. The sample contains under 300,000 clones, around 84% of which appear only once. The clonotype was recovered from a human donor with COVID-19, enrolled during active disease. The donor label of this sample is uncertain. Sequences were obtained from peripheral blood.

The CDR3 DNA reads as TGTGCCTGGAGTCCCCTAGCGGGAGGGCGATACACCTACAATGAGCAGTTCTTC. It specifies CAWSPLAGGRYTYNEQFF. The chain has TRBV30 and TRBJ2-1; 12 positions match TRBD2. The CDR3 is 18 amino acids. Per the germline V gene, CDR1 is GTSNPN and CDR2 is SVGIG (reference sequence). The junction had 10 bases not matched to a gene; V was cut back by 2 bases and J by 2 bases.